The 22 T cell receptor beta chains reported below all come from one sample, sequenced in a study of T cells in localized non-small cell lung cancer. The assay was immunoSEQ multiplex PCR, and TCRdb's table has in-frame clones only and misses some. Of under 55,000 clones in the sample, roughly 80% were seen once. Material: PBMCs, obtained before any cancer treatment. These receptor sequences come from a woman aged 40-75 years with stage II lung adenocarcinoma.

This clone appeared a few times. This CDR3 is CASTTVSGNTIYF. The CDR3 bases are TGTGCCAGCACAACGGTCTCTGGAAACACCATATATTTT. This chain links TRBV2 with TRBJ1-3; the D is unclear. Trimming took 7 bases from V and 0 from J, leaving 7 bases between them. From germline, CDR1 is SNHLY and CDR2 FYNNEI. This CDR3 has 13 amino acids.

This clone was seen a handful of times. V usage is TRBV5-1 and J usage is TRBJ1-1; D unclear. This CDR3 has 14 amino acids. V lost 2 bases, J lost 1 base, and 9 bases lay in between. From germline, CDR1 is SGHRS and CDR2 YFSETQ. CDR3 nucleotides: TGCGCCAGCAGCTTACAGCCTGAGAACACTGAAGCTTTCTTT. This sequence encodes CASSLQPENTEAFF.

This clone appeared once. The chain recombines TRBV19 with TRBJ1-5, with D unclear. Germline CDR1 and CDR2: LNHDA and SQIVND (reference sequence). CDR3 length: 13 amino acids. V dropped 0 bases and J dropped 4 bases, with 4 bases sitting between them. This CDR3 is CASSIDLNQPQHF. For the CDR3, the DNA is TGTGCCAGTAGTATAGACCTGAATCAGCCCCAGCATTTT.

In nucleotides, the CDR3 is TGTGCCAGCAGTGAAGGGATGACAGGTTCTTATCAGCCCCAGCATTTT. Amino acids: CASSEGMTGSYQPQHF. The chain links TRBV6-1 to TRBJ1-5, with TRBD1 as a possible D gene (6 bases). Germline loops: CDR1 MNHNS, CDR2 SASEGT. V lost 1 base and J 5 bases, leaving 15 bases between the germline ends. This CDR3 is built from 16 residues.

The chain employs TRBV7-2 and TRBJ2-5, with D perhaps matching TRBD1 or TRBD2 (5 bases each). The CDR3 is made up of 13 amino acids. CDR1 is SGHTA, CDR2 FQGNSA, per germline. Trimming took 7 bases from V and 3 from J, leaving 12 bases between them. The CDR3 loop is CASTLRGEETQYF. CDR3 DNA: TGTGCCAGCACCCTGAGAGGGGAAGAGACCCAGTACTTC. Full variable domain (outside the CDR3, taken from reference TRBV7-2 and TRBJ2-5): GAGVSQSPSNKVTEKGKDVELRCDPISGHTALYWYRQSLGQGLEFLIYFQGNSAPDKSGLPSDRFSAERTGGSVSTLTIQRTQQEDSAVYLCASTLRGEETQYFGPGTRLLVL.

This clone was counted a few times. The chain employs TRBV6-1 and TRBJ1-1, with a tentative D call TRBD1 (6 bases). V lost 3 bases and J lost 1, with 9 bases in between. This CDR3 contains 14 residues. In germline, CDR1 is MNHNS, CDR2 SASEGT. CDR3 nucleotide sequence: TGTGCCAGCAGTGAGCAGGGGTCGAACACTGAAGCTTTCTTT. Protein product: CASSEQGSNTEAFF.

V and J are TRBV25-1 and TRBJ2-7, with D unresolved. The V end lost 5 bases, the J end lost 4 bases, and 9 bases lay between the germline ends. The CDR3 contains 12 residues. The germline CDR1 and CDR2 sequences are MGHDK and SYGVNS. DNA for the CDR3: TGTGCCAGCAGTTTCCGACCTTACGAGCAGTACTTC. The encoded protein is CASSFRPYEQYF.

CDR3 residues: CASSIDGPGQGVLSTEAFF. Written as DNA, the CDR3 is TGTGCCAGTAGTATAGATGGGCCGGGACAGGGGGTACTTTCCACTGAAGCTTTCTTT. The gene calls are TRBV19 and TRBJ1-1, with 11 bases lining up with TRBD1. With V trimmed by 0 bases and J by 4 bases, 13 bases remained unmatched. Per the germline V gene, CDR1 is LNHDA and CDR2 is SQIVND (reference sequence). The CDR3 is 19 amino acids.

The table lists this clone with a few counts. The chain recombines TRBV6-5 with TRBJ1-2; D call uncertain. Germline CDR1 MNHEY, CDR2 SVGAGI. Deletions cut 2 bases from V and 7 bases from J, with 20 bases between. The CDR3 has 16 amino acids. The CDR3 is CASSYAPTGRGAGYTF. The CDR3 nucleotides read TGTGCCAGCAGTTACGCCCCGACCGGTAGAGGTGCTGGCTACACCTTC.

CDR3 protein: CAISGTGRTEAFF. The CDR3 bases are TGTGCCATCAGCGGGACAGGGAGGACTGAAGCTTTCTTT. The V call is TRBV10-3, the J call TRBJ1-1; TRBD1 matches at 9 bases. The CDR3 is 13 residues long. Germline V gene lookup returns CDR1 ENHRY and CDR2 SYGVKD. The ends lost 6 bases at V and 5 bases at J; junction bases unmatched: 4.

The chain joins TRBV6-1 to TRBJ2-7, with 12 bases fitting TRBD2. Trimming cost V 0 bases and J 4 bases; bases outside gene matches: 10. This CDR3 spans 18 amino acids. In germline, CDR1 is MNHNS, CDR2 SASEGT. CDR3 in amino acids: CASSEAPSGGAEGYEQYF. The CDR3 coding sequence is TGTGCCAGCAGTGAAGCGCCTAGCGGGGGGGCCGAAGGGTACGAGCAGTACTTC.

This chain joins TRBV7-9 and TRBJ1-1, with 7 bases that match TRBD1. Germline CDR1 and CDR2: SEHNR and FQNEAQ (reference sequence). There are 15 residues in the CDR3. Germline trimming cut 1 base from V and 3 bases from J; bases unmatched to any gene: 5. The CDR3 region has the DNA TGTGCCAGCAGCTTAGGACAGGGCCGAGACACTGAAGCTTTCTTT. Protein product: CASSLGQGRDTEAFF. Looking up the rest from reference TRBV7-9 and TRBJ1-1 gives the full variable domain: DTGVSQNPRHKITKRGQNVTFRCDPISEHNRLYWYRQTLGQGPEFLTYFQNEAQLEKSRLLSDRFSAERPKGSFSTLEIQRTEQGDSAMYLCASSLGQGRDTEAFFGQGTRLTVV.

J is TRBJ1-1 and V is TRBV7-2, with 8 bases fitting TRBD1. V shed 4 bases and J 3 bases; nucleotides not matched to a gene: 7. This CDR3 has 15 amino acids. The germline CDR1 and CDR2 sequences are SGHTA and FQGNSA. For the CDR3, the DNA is TGTGCCAGCAGCTCCCAGGGGGCATTAGACACTGAAGCTTTCTTT. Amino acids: CASSSQGALDTEAFF. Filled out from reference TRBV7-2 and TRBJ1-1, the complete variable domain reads GAGVSQSPSNKVTEKGKDVELRCDPISGHTALYWYRQSLGQGLEFLIYFQGNSAPDKSGLPSDRFSAERTGGSVSTLTIQRTQQEDSAVYLCASSSQGALDTEAFFGQGTRLTVV.

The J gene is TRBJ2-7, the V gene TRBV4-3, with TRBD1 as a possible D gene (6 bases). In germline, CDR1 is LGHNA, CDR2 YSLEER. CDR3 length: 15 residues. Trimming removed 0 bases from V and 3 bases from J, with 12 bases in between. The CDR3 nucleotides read TGCGCCAGCAGCCAAGAATGGGACACCCTCTACGAGCAGTACTTC. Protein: CASSQEWDTLYEQYF.

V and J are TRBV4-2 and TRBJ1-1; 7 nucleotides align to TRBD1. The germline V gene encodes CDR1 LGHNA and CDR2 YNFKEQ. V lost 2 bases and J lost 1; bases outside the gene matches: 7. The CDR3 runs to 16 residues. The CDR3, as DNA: TGTGCCAGCAGCCAAACTGGGGGACAGCGGAACACTGAAGCTTTCTTT. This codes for CASSQTGGQRNTEAFF.

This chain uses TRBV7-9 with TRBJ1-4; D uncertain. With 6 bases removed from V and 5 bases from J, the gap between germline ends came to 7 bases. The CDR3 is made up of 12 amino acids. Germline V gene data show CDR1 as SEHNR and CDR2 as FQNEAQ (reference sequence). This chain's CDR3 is CASRIGNEKLFF. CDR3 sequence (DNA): TGTGCCAGCAGGATCGGAAATGAAAAACTGTTTTTT. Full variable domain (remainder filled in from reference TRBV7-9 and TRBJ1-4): DTGVSQNPRHKITKRGQNVTFRCDPISEHNRLYWYRQTLGQGPEFLTYFQNEAQLEKSRLLSDRFSAERPKGSFSTLEIQRTEQGDSAMYLCASRIGNEKLFFGSGTQLSVL.

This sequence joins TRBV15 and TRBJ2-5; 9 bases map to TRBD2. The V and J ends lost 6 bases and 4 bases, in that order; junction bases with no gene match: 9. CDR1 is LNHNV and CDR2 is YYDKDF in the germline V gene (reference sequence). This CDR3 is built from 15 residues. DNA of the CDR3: TGTGCCACCAGTTCGCCGGGACTAGCCTCAGAGACCCAGTACTTC. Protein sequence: CATSSPGLASETQYF.

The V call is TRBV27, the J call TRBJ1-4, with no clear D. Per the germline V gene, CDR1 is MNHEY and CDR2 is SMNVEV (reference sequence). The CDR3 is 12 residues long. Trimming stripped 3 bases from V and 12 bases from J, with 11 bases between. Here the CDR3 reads CASSLTGRELFF. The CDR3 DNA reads TGTGCCAGCAGTTTGACGGGTAGGGAACTGTTTTTT.

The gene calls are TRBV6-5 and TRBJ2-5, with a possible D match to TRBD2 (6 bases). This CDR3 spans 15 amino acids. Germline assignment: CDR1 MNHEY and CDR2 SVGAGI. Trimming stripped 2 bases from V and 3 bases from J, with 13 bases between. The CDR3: CASSYEPGLKETQYF. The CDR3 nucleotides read TGTGCCAGCAGTTACGAACCGGGACTCAAAGAGACCCAGTACTTC.

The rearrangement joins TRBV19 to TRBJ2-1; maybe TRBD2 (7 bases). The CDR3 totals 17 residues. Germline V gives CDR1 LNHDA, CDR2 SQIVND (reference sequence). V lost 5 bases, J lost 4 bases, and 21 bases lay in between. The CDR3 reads CASSASRGSGLYNEQFF. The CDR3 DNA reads TGTGCCAGTAGTGCATCCAGGGGTAGCGGGCTTTACAATGAGCAGTTCTTC.

CDR3 sequence (DNA): TGCGCCAGCAGCCAAGAGGGGAACTCTGGGGCCAACGTCCTGACTTTC. Translating it yields CASSQEGNSGANVLTF. The chain has TRBV4-3 and TRBJ2-6; D gene unclear. Trimming stripped 0 bases from V and 0 bases from J, with 6 bases between. The CDR3 consists of 16 residues. Looked up from germline, CDR1 is LGHNA and CDR2 is YSLEER.

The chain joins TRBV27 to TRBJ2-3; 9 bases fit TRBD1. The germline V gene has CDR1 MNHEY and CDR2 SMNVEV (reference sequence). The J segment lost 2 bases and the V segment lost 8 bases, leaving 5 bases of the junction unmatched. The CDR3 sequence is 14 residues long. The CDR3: CASWGQGATDTQYF. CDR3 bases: TGTGCCAGCTGGGGACAGGGCGCCACAGATACGCAGTATTTT.